This is a list of T cell receptor beta chains from one sample in a study of T-cell memory formation after mild COVID-19. TCRdb reanalysed the 5' RACE reads using MiXCR and keeps one entry per CDR3 protein. Here the sample spans about 400,000 distinct CDR3 sequences, 20% to 30% being singletons. The sequenced sample was PBMCs or a T cell subset sorted from them (not recorded which). The receptor source for this set is an adult woman who had mild COVID-19 (a few samples of this study predate the infection). Cell type and time point are not known. Both conserved end residues are part of each CDR3. Each record gives: V gene, D gene, J gene, clone size, CDR3 DNA, CDR3 protein. The D gene is left open where the match is weak. The listing skips clone size in some rows; elsewhere it reads once, few, many or a size class.

V: TRBV29-1; D: .; J: TRBJ2-7; size: .; DNA: TGCAGCGTTGCGGCTAGCGCTTCCTACGAGCAGTACTTC; CDR3: CSVAASASYEQYF
V: TRBV5-1; D: TRBD1; J: TRBJ2-7; size: many; DNA: TGCGCCAGCAGAGGACAGGGGAATTCCTACGAGCAGTACTTC; CDR3: CASRGQGNSYEQYF
V: TRBV14; D: .; J: TRBJ2-5; size: few; DNA: TGTGCCAGCAGCCAGGTCTTCGAGACCCAGTACTTC; CDR3: CASSQVFETQYF
V: TRBV27; D: .; J: TRBJ1-1; size: .; DNA: TGTGCCAGCAGTTTAATGGGCGGTTGGACTGAAGCTTTCTTT; CDR3: CASSLMGGWTEAFF
V: TRBV10-3; D: TRBD1; J: TRBJ2-7; size: .; DNA: TGTGCCATCAGTGAGCCGCAGACAGGGGGAGTGGAGCAGTACTTC; CDR3: CAISEPQTGGVEQYF
V: TRBV18; D: .; J: TRBJ1-4; size: .; DNA: TGTGCCAGCTCACCATCGGTTGGTGAAAAACTGTTTTTT; CDR3: CASSPSVGEKLFF
V: TRBV5-6; D: TRBD1; J: TRBJ1-2; size: .; DNA: TGTGCCAGCAGCTTTTGGGGGACAGGGACCTATGGCTACACCTTC; CDR3: CASSFWGTGTYGYTF
V: TRBV29-1; D: .; J: TRBJ2-4; size: few; DNA: TGCAGCGCCAGAGACAGACAGCAAAACATTCAGTACTTC; CDR3: CSARDRQQNIQYF
V: TRBV7-9; D: .; J: TRBJ2-2; size: .; DNA: TGTGCCAGCAGCCCCCCCGACAGGACGCTAACCGGGGAGCTGTTTTTT; CDR3: CASSPPDRTLTGELFF
V: TRBV18; D: .; J: TRBJ1-5; size: many; DNA: TGTGCCAGCTCACCATTCGGACAGTTGAATAGCAATCAGCCCCAGCATTTT; CDR3: CASSPFGQLNSNQPQHF
V: TRBV12-3/TRBV12-4; D: .; J: TRBJ2-1; size: once; DNA: TGTGCCAGCAGTTTGGGAGTCCACAATGAGCAGTTCTTC; CDR3: CASSLGVHNEQFF
V: TRBV5-1; D: .; J: TRBJ2-2; size: few; DNA: TGCGCCAGCAGCTTAATCGGGGGAACGAACACCGGGGAGCTGTTTTTT; CDR3: CASSLIGGTNTGELFF
V: TRBV19; D: TRBD2; J: TRBJ2-1; size: few; DNA: TGTGCCAGTAGTACCAGCGGGGGGGAACACAATGAGCAGTTCTTC; CDR3: CASSTSGGEHNEQFF
V: TRBV7-7; D: .; J: TRBJ2-5; size: .; DNA: TGTGCCAGCAGCTTAGGGTTGAGGACTGCGGGAGAGACCCAGTACTTC; CDR3: CASSLGLRTAGETQYF
V: TRBV11-2; D: .; J: TRBJ1-1; size: few; DNA: TGTGCCAGCAGCCGGATGCAGGGTCTGGCTTTCTTT; CDR3: CASSRMQGLAFF
V: TRBV3-1; D: .; J: TRBJ2-1; size: .; DNA: TGTGCCAGCAGCCAAGGAGGGTACTACAATGAGCAGTTCTTC; CDR3: CASSQGGYYNEQFF
V: TRBV12-3/TRBV12-4; D: .; J: TRBJ1-1; size: .; DNA: TGTGCCAGCAGTTTGGGCGGGACCTTGAACACTGAAGCTTTCTTT; CDR3: CASSLGGTLNTEAFF
V: TRBV20-1; D: .; J: TRBJ2-7; size: .; DNA: TGCAGTGCTAGAGACCCTCCTTACAACGAGCAGTACTTC; CDR3: CSARDPPYNEQYF
V: TRBV6-5; D: TRBD2; J: TRBJ2-1; size: few; DNA: TGTGCCAGCAGTTACTCGGCGGGAGGGCCCCTGGAGGAGCAGTTCTTC; CDR3: CASSYSAGGPLEEQFF
V: TRBV7-3; D: TRBD1; J: TRBJ2-5; size: many; DNA: TGTGCCAGCAGCCGGGACAGACAAGAGACCCAGTACTTC; CDR3: CASSRDRQETQYF
V: TRBV6-1; D: TRBD2; J: TRBJ2-7; size: few; DNA: TGTGCCAGCAGTGAAAGGACTAGCGGGAGTAGGTCCTACGAGCAGTACTTC; CDR3: CASSERTSGSRSYEQYF
V: TRBV4-3; D: .; J: TRBJ2-7; size: .; DNA: TGCGCCAGCAGCCCAGAGGACAACTCCTACGAGCAGTACTTC; CDR3: CASSPEDNSYEQYF
V: TRBV5-5; D: .; J: TRBJ1-1; size: .; DNA: TGTGCCAGCAGGCACGACCGGGGGGCAAGGACTGAAGCTTTCTTT; CDR3: CASRHDRGARTEAFF
V: TRBV20-1; D: .; J: TRBJ2-4; size: .; DNA: TGCAGTGCCCGTCGGGGGGCGGAAAACATTCAGTACTTC; CDR3: CSARRGAENIQYF
V: TRBV25-1; D: .; J: TRBJ1-1; size: .; DNA: TGTGCCACGGGGGCGAACACTGAAGCTTTCTTT; CDR3: CATGANTEAFF
V: TRBV7-9; D: TRBD1; J: TRBJ2-1; size: .; DNA: TGTGCCAGCAGCTTACCAAAACAGGGGGACAATGAGCAGTTCTTC; CDR3: CASSLPKQGDNEQFF
V: TRBV2; D: .; J: TRBJ2-2; size: few; DNA: TGTGCCACAGCAATAGGGGCGGCGAACACCGGGGAGCTGTTTTTT; CDR3: CATAIGAANTGELFF
V: TRBV2; D: TRBD1; J: TRBJ2-1; size: .; DNA: TGTGCCAGCAGCCCCCGGGACAGGGGAGGTTTTGAGCAGTTCTTC; CDR3: CASSPRDRGGFEQFF
V: TRBV12-3/TRBV12-4; D: .; J: TRBJ2-3; size: .; DNA: TGTGCCAGCTGTGGCCCCGGGCTCGATACGCAGTATTTT; CDR3: CASCGPGLDTQYF
V: TRBV7-9; D: .; J: TRBJ2-3; size: .; DNA: TGTGCCAGCGGGGACACAGATACGCAGTATTTT; CDR3: CASGDTDTQYF
V: TRBV19; D: TRBD2; J: TRBJ2-3; size: few; DNA: TGTGCCAGTAGTCGCAGTAGCGGGTCTAGCACAGATACGCAGTATTTT; CDR3: CASSRSSGSSTDTQYF